This T cell receptor beta chain was recorded in a study of tumor-infiltrating lymphocytes in primary liver carcinoma. DNA and RNA were both co-extracted from 20-30 mg of bulk tissue that had not been sorted. This CDR3 spans 17 amino acids. Per the germline V gene, CDR1 is SGHAT and CDR2 is FQNNGV. Concerning this clonotype: The junction departs from the called germline gene at one end, perhaps through a read error.

TCR beta cDNA was prepared out of about 530 ng total RNA by means of a constant-region primer. A slightly modified ARM-PCR protocol with three nested multiplex PCR rounds produced these TCR beta libraries. TRBV1-TRBV30 forward primers paired with a C-beta reverse primer were used in the first two PCR rounds, which ran roughly 9 cycles each. Each CDR3 protein gets one entry after TCRdb re-called the multiplex PCR reads with MiXCR. This sample yields tens of thousands of distinct CDR3 sequences, of which 65% to 75% are seen a single time; around 15% belongs to the top ten. The chain employs TRBV11-2 and TRBJ2-3, with D possibly TRBD1 on 5 matching bases. The source of this sequence is a woman aged 60-70 years with primary liver carcinoma and hepatitis B virus infection. Sequencing was performed on liver tumor tissue from sampling region 4. Indicated subset: tumor region T4, right-lateral pole. The CDR3 protein is CASGLGELTYTSDSQYF. As DNA, the CDR3 is TGTGCCAGCGGCTTAGGGGAACTAACGTACACGTCAGATTCGCAGTATTTT. Together with reference TRBV11-2 and TRBJ2-3, the CDR3 gives the full variable domain: EAGVAQSPRYKIIEKRQSVAFWCNPISGHATLYWYQQILGQGPKLLIQFQNNGVVDDSQLPKDRFSAERLKGVDSTLKIQPAKLEDSAVYLCASGLGELTYTSDSQYFGPGTRLTVL.